This T cell receptor beta chain was retrieved from a study of blood T cell repertoires in COVID-19. Looking at the study overall: COVID-19 samples collected from the United States, Italy and Spain covered acute and convalescent phases. PBMCs, B-cell-depleted T cells, or T cells provided the cDNA or gDNA that made up the material.

In the source study's methods: It was from reference gene primer amplification that nucleated cell counts were estimated. Sequenced by immunoSEQ multiplex PCR; TCRdb stores in-frame clones only, minus some. V and J calls plus clone size are reproduced from that table; the DNA served to infer D and trimming. This sample has more than 35,000 clones, with roughly nine tenths found just once. Germline lookup yields CDR1 MNHEY and CDR2 SVGAGI. The V and J ends lost 4 bases and 3 bases respectively, with 15 bases between them. CDR3 length: 16 residues. Sample: peripheral blood. The V call is TRBV6-5, the J call TRBJ1-4, with D possibly matching TRBD1 (6 bases). The source of this sequence is a man in his sixties with acute or convalescent COVID-19. DNA of the CDR3: TGTGCCAGCAGTTCCACAGGGAACTCGCCTAATGAAAAACTGTTTTTT. Protein: CASSSTGNSPNEKLFF.